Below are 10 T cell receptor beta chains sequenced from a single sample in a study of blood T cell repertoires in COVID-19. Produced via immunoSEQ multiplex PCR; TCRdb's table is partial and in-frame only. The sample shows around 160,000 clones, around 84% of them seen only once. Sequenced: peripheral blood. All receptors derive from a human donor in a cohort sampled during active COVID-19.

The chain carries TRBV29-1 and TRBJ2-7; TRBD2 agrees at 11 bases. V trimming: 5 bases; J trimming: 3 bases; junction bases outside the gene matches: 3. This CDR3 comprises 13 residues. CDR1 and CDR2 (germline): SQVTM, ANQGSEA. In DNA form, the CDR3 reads TGCAGCGTTACTAGCGGGGGCATCTACGAGCAGTACTTC. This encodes CSVTSGGIYEQYF.

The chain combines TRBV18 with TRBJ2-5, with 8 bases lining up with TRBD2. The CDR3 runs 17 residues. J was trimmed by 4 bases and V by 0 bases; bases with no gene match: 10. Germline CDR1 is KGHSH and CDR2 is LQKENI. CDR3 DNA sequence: TGTGCCAGCTCACCACCGAAGAGCGGGGGAACCGCAGAGACCCAGTACTTC. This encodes CASSPPKSGGTAETQYF.

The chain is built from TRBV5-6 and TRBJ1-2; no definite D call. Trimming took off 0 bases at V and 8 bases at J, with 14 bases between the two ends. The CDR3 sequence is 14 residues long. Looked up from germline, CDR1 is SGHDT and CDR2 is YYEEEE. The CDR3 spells CASSLGQLGGGYTF. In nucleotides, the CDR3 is TGTGCCAGCAGCTTGGGACAACTCGGAGGAGGCTACACCTTC.

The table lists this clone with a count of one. CDR3 sequence reads: CASRETGTSVGDTQYF. In nucleotides, the CDR3 is TGTGCCAGCAGAGAAACCGGGACTAGCGTTGGAGATACGCAGTATTTT. The rearrangement joins TRBV2 to TRBJ2-3, with 10 bases aligning to TRBD2. The V gene's germline CDR1 is SNHLY and CDR2 FYNNEI. CDR3 length: 16 amino acids. Trimming removed 6 bases from V and 5 bases from J; junction bases left unmatched: 11.

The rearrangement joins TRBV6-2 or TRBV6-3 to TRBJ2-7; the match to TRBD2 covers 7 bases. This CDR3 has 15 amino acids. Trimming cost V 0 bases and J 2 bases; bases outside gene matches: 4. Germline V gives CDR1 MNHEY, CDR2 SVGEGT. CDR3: CASSYSGGGPYEQYF. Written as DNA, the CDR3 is TGTGCCAGCAGTTACTCCGGCGGGGGACCCTACGAGCAGTACTTC.

The CDR3 sequence is CASSLLWPGELFF. CDR3 nucleotide sequence: TGTGCCAGCAGTTTATTGTGGCCCGGGGAGCTGTTTTTT. The V gene is TRBV27, the J gene TRBJ2-2, with D unclear. This CDR3 contains 13 residues. V lost 1 base, J lost 6 bases, and 6 bases lay in between. Germline CDR1 reads MNHEY; CDR2 reads SMNVEV (reference sequence).

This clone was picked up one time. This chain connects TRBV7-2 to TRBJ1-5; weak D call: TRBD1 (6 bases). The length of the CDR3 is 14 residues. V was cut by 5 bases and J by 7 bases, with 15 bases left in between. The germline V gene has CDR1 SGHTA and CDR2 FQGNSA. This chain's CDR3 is CASSPYRGSQPQHF. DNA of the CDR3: TGTGCCAGCAGCCCCTATAGGGGGAGCCAGCCCCAGCATTTT. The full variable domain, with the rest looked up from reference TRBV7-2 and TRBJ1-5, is GAGVSQSPSNKVTEKGKDVELRCDPISGHTALYWYRQSLGQGLEFLIYFQGNSAPDKSGLPSDRFSAERTGGSVSTLTIQRTQQEDSAVYLCASSPYRGSQPQHFGDGTRLSIL.

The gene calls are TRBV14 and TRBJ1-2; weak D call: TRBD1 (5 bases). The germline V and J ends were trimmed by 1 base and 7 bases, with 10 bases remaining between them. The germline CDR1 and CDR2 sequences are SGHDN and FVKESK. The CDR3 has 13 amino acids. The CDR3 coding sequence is TGTGCCAGCAGCCAAGCGGAGGGGTTTGGCTACACCTTC. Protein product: CASSQAEGFGYTF.

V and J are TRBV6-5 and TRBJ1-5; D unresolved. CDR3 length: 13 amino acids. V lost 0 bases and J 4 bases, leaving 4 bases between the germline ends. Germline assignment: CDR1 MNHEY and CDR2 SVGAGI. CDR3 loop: CASSYSSNQPQHF. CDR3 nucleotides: TGTGCCAGCAGTTACTCGAGTAATCAGCCCCAGCATTTT.

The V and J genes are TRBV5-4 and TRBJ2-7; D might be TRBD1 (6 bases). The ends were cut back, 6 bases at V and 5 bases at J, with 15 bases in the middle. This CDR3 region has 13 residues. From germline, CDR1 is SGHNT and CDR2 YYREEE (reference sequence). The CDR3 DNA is TGTGCCAGCAACCCCAGGGGTACGAACGAGCAGTACTTC. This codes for CASNPRGTNEQYF.